This is a list of T cell receptor beta chains from one sample in a study of early stage breast cancer tumors. The repertoire was sequenced with immunoSEQ multiplex PCR; TCRdb's copy has only in-frame clones and lacks some. In the table there are about 8,400 clones, roughly 80% of which are singletons. The specimen sequenced was normal breast tissue next to the tumor. These receptors all stem from a person between 55 and 70 years old with breast cancer. The conserved cysteine and the conserved F or W are not part of the CDR3 here.

v_call: TRBV10-3; j_call: TRBJ2-3; cdr3_aa: AIRGTVTDTQY
v_call: TRBV5-8; j_call: TRBJ1-1; cdr3_aa: ASSLGPKGPNTEAF
v_call: TRBV27; j_call: TRBJ1-1; cdr3_aa: ASGTGGWAEAF
v_call: TRBV7-9; j_call: TRBJ1-2; cdr3_aa: ASSLQAQNGYT
v_call: TRBV7-9; j_call: TRBJ2-1; cdr3_aa: ASSSGRLAGDNNEQF
v_call: TRBV5-4; j_call: TRBJ2-7; cdr3_aa: ASSLRDEQY
v_call: TRBV27; j_call: TRBJ2-7; cdr3_aa: ASSLGGGQTYEQY
v_call: TRBV18; j_call: TRBJ2-6; cdr3_aa: ASSPIPASGANVLT
v_call: TRBV18; j_call: TRBJ2-6; cdr3_aa: ASSLSTGSGANVLT
v_call: TRBV29-1; j_call: TRBJ2-3; cdr3_aa: SVEGGAGGWDTQY
v_call: TRBV28; j_call: TRBJ1-2; cdr3_aa: ASSLLTGSNYGYT
v_call: TRBV5-1; j_call: TRBJ2-1; cdr3_aa: ASSRGRAVDEQF
v_call: TRBV14; j_call: TRBJ1-2; cdr3_aa: ASSQDNWERTAARVGAHYGYT
v_call: TRBV14; j_call: TRBJ1-2; cdr3_aa: ASSPGPGTYGYT
v_call: TRBV19; j_call: TRBJ2-5; cdr3_aa: ASRQAGETQY
v_call: TRBV30; j_call: TRBJ1-1; cdr3_aa: AWRTGRTEAF
v_call: TRBV7-8; j_call: TRBJ1-5; cdr3_aa: ASSRRRDGAQWPQH
v_call: TRBV6-1; j_call: TRBJ1-5; cdr3_aa: ASSEALGRNNQPQH
v_call: TRBV7-9; j_call: TRBJ2-1; cdr3_aa: ASSLGAGFTSNEQF
v_call: TRBV19; j_call: TRBJ1-2; cdr3_aa: ASSIKARKLYGYT
v_call: TRBV7-9; j_call: TRBJ1-2; cdr3_aa: ASSTSGDRGVNYGYT
v_call: TRBV19; j_call: TRBJ2-2; cdr3_aa: ASNLIGDTGELF
v_call: TRBV18; j_call: TRBJ2-3; cdr3_aa: ASSGLAGVTDTQY
v_call: TRBV27; j_call: TRBJ1-2; cdr3_aa: ASRTWEGGGVSYGYT
v_call: TRBV5-1; j_call: TRBJ2-5; cdr3_aa: ASSLVFTGAGETQY
v_call: TRBV30; j_call: TRBJ2-2; cdr3_aa: AWSWGLAGESNTGELF
v_call: TRBV5-1; j_call: TRBJ1-4; cdr3_aa: ASSRRVQGVNEKLF
v_call: TRBV9; j_call: TRBJ2-7; cdr3_aa: ASSVEGAGSYEQY
v_call: TRBV7-3; j_call: TRBJ2-1; cdr3_aa: ASSPIGTWNEQF
v_call: TRBV2; j_call: TRBJ1-1; cdr3_aa: ASSPRGPNTEAF
v_call: TRBV5-8; j_call: TRBJ2-1; cdr3_aa: ASTARRDYNEQF
v_call: TRBV12-5; j_call: TRBJ2-2; cdr3_aa: ASGPGGWDTGELF
v_call: TRBV28; j_call: TRBJ2-7; cdr3_aa: ASSSGQGRAHYEQY
v_call: TRBV9; j_call: TRBJ2-5; cdr3_aa: ASSPLGGETQY
v_call: TRBV2; j_call: TRBJ1-2; cdr3_aa: ASSAGPENT
v_call: TRBV19; j_call: TRBJ1-1; cdr3_aa: ASRTRRDGSTEAF
v_call: TRBV19; j_call: TRBJ1-3; cdr3_aa: ASNPRGRGAGNTIY
v_call: TRBV6-1; j_call: TRBJ1-2; cdr3_aa: ASSDQGGYQRNGYT
v_call: TRBV12-5; j_call: TRBJ2-5; cdr3_aa: ASGIQRGGPQETQY
v_call: TRBV6-4; j_call: TRBJ1-6; cdr3_aa: ASSDSTGDNSPLH
v_call: TRBV19; j_call: TRBJ1-1; cdr3_aa: ASLITGFTEAF
v_call: TRBV4-1; j_call: TRBJ1-4; cdr3_aa: ASSPLAESEKLF
v_call: TRBV5-6; j_call: TRBJ1-6; cdr3_aa: ASSFRDRGWNSPLH
v_call: TRBV19; j_call: TRBJ2-7; cdr3_aa: ASSITGENAEQY
v_call: TRBV14; j_call: TRBJ2-7; cdr3_aa: ASSHGRVSAGYEQY
v_call: TRBV6-1; j_call: TRBJ1-1; cdr3_aa: ASRGGSYFTEAF